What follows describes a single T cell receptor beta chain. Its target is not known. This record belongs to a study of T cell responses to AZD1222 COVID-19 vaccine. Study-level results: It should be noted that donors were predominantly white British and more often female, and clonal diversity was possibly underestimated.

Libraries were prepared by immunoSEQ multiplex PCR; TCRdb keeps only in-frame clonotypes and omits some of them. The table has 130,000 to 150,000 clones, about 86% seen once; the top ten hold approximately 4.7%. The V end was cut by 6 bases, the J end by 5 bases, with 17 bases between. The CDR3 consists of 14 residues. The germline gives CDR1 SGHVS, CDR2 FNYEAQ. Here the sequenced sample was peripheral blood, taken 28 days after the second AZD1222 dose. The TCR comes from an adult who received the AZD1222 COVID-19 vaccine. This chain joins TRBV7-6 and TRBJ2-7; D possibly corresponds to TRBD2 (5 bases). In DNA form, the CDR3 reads TGTGCCAGCAGTCTCAGCGGACCGCCTGACGAGCAGTACTTC. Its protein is CASSLSGPPDEQYF. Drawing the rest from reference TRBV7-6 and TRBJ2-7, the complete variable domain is GAGVSQSPRYKVTKRGQDVALRCDPISGHVSLYWYRQALGQGPEFLTYFNYEAQQDKSGLPNDRFSAERPEGSISTLTIQRTEQRDSAMYRCASSLSGPPDEQYFGPGTRLTVT.